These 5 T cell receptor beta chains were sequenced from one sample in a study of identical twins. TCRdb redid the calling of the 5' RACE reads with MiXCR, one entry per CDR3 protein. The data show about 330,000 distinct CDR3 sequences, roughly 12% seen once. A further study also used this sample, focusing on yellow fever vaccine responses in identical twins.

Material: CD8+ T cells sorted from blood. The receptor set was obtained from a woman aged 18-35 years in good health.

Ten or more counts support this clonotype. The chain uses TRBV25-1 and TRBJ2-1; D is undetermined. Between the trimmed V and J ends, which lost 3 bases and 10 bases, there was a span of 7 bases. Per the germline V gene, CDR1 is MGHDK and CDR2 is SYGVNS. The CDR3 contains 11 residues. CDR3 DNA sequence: TGTGCCAGCAGTGAGTTAGACGAGCAGTTCTTC. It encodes CASSELDEQFF.

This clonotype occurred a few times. The CDR3 is CASSQVVFNRSNTGELFF. CDR3 DNA: TGTGCCAGCAGCCAAGTTGTTTTCAACAGGTCGAACACCGGGGAGCTGTTTTTT. The chain couples TRBV3-1 to TRBJ2-2; a possible D gene is TRBD1 (5 bases). Germline CDR1 is LGHDT and CDR2 is YNNKEL (reference sequence). V was trimmed by 1 base and J by 0 bases, leaving 15 bases between them. The CDR3 spans 18 residues.

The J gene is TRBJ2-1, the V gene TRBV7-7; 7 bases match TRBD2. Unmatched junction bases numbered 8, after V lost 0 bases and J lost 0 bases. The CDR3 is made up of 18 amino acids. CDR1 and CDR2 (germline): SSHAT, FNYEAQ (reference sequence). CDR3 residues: CASSLAAGVPSSYNEQFF. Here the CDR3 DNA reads TGTGCCAGCAGCTTAGCTGCGGGAGTCCCGAGCTCCTACAATGAGCAGTTCTTC.

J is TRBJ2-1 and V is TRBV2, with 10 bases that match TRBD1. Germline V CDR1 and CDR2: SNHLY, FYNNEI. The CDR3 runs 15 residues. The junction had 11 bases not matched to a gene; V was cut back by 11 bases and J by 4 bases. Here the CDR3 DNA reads TGTGCCTACAGTAGACAGGGGGCGGATTACAATGAGCAGTTCTTC. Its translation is CAYSRQGADYNEQFF.

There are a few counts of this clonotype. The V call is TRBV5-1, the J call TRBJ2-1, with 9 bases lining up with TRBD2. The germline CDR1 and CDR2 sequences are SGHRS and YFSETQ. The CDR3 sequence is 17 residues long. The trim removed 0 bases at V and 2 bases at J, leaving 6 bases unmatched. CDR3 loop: CASSLVRAGGPYNEQFF. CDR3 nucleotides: TGCGCCAGCAGCTTGGTTCGAGCGGGGGGCCCCTACAATGAGCAGTTCTTC.